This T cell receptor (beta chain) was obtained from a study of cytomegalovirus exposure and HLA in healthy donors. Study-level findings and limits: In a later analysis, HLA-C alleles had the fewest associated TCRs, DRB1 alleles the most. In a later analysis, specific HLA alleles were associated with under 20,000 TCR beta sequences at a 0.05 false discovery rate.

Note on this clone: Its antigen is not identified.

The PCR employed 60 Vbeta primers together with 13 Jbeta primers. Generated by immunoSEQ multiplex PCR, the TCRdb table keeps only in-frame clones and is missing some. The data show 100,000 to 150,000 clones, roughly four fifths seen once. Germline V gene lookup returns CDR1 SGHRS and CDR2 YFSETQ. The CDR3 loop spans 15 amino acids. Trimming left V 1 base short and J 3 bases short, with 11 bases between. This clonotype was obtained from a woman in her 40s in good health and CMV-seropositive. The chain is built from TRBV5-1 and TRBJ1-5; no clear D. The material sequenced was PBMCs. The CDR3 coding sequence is TGCGCCAGCAGCTTGTCCGGCAGCGTCAATCAGCCCCAGCATTTT. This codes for CASSLSGSVNQPQHF.